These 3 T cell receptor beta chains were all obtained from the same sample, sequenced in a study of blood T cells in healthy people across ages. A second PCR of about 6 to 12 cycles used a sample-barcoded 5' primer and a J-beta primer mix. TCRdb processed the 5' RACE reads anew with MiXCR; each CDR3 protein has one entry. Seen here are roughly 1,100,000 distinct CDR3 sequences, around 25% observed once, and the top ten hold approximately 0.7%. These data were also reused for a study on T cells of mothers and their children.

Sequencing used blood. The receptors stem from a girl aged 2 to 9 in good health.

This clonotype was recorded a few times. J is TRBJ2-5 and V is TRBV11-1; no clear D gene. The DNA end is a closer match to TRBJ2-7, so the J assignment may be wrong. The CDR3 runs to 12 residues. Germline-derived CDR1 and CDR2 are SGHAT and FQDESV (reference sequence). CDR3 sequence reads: CASSPTQYEQYF. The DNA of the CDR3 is TGTGCCAGCAGCCCAACCCAGTACGAGCAGTACTTC.

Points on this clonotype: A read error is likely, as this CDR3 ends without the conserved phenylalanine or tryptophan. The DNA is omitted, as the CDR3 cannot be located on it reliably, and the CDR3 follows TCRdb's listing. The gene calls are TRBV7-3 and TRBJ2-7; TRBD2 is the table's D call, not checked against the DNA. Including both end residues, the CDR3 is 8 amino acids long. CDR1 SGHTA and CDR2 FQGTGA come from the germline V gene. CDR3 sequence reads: CASSYLAG.

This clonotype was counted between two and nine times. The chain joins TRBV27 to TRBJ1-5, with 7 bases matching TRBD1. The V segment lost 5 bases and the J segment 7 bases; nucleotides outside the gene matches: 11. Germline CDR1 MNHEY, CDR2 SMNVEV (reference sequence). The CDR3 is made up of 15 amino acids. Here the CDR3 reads CASSPINRGLQPQHF. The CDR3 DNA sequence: TGTGCCAGCAGTCCTATTAACAGGGGTCTGCAGCCCCAGCATTTT.